The 10 T cell receptor beta chains below all came from one sample that was sequenced in a study of technical replicates of blood from a handful of donors. Sequencing was performed with immunoSEQ multiplex PCR; in TCRdb, only in-frame clones are kept and a portion is missing. Seen here are some 70,000 clones, almost 95% observed once, and the top ten hold about 0.4%. The sequencing sample was made of T cells isolated from PBMCs. These receptors were collected from a human donor in good health.

The J gene is TRBJ2-1, the V gene TRBV30, with 9 bases lining up with TRBD1. CDR3 size: 15 residues. Looked up from germline, CDR1 is GTSNPN and CDR2 is SVGIG (reference sequence). Trimming cost V 3 bases and J 10 bases; bases outside gene matches: 13. CDR3 sequence reads: CAWRLRDRVQWEQFF. The CDR3 bases are TGTGCCTGGAGACTCCGGGACAGGGTACAATGGGAGCAGTTCTTC.

The chain uses TRBV19 and TRBJ2-3, with D tentatively TRBD1 (6 bases). Germline V gene sequence: CDR1 LNHDA, CDR2 SQIVND (reference sequence). Trimming stripped 8 bases from V and 3 bases from J, with 12 bases between. The CDR3 has 13 residues. The CDR3 DNA reads TGTGCCAGTGGACGGACAGAGACAGATACGCAGTATTTT. Protein: CASGRTETDTQYF.

The chain has TRBV11-2 and TRBJ2-7; the D is unclear. V was trimmed by 3 bases and J by 4 bases, leaving 16 bases between them. Germline V gene sequence: CDR1 SGHAT, CDR2 FQNNGV. This CDR3 region has 15 residues. DNA for the CDR3: TGTGCCAGCAGCTTGCAGGCACAGATTAATTACGAGCAGTACTTC. The encoded protein is CASSLQAQINYEQYF.

This sequence joins TRBV30 and TRBJ1-5; D ambiguous. CDR1 and CDR2 from the germline V gene are GTSNPN and SVGIG (reference sequence). V shed 2 bases and J shed 5 bases, with 7 bases lying between them. The CDR3 totals 12 residues. Here the CDR3 DNA reads TGTGCCTGGAGTAGAGATTATCAGCCCCAGCATTTT. Protein product: CAWSRDYQPQHF.

The V call is TRBV5-4, the J call TRBJ2-5; 13 nucleotides agree with TRBD2. The length of the CDR3 is 18 residues. With 3 bases clipped from V and 4 bases from J, the junction kept 12 bases outside the gene matches. The V gene's germline CDR1 is SGHNT and CDR2 YYREEE (reference sequence). This CDR3 is CASSSGTRLAGGLETQYF. The CDR3 DNA follows: TGTGCCAGCAGCTCAGGGACACGACTAGCGGGAGGATTAGAGACCCAGTACTTC.

Comments on this clone: An end of the junction differs from the germline gene, which may be a read error. The chain uses TRBV12-5 and TRBJ2-5, with 7 bases matching TRBD2. The CDR3 loop spans 13 amino acids. Germline CDR1 is LGHNT and CDR2 is FRNRAP. CDR3 sequence: CASGLSPRDYLDF. The CDR3 DNA reads TGTGCTAGTGGTTTGTCCCCGAGGGACTATTTGGACTTC.

The chain links TRBV21-1 to TRBJ2-7; the tabulated D call, TRBD1, remains unverified against the DNA. TRBV21-1 is tagged as a pseudogene. The CDR3 sequence is 16 residues long. The CDR3 reads CASSNVGRGDFDEQYF. The DNA for the CDR3 is TGTGCCAGCAGCAATGTAGGCAGGGGCGATTTTGACGAGCAGTACTTC.

This clone was observed a single time. This chain joins TRBV28 and TRBJ1-5; tentatively, D is TRBD1 (6 bases). This CDR3 is built from 18 residues. Trimming removed 3 bases from V and 7 bases from J, with 25 bases in between. The germline CDR1 and CDR2 sequences are MDHEN and SYDVKM. The CDR3 sequence: CASSLVGLYRVEGQPQHF. DNA of the CDR3: TGTGCCAGCAGTTTGGTGGGCCTATACAGGGTTGAAGGCCAGCCCCAGCATTTT.

The genes are TRBV10-2 and TRBJ2-7; D is possibly TRBD1 (5 bases). Between the trimmed V and J ends, which lost 7 bases and 0 bases, there was a span of 10 bases. The CDR3 spans 13 residues. Germline V CDR1 and CDR2: WSHSY, SAAADI. The CDR3 DNA sequence: TGCGCCAGCACCTCTGACAGCTCCTACGAGCAGTACTTC. This codes for CASTSDSSYEQYF.

The chain links TRBV6-6 to TRBJ2-2; 10 positions match TRBD2. In germline, CDR1 is MNHNY, CDR2 SVGAGI (reference sequence). J was trimmed by 5 bases and V by 2 bases; bases with no gene match: 5. The CDR3 has 16 amino acids. CDR3 DNA: TGTGCCAGCAGTTACCTAGCGGGAGTTGAGACCGGGGAGCTGTTTTTT. It encodes CASSYLAGVETGELFF.